The source of this T cell receptor (beta chain) is a study of cytomegalovirus exposure and HLA in healthy donors. Findings of the study overall: Immune exposure information available was restricted to CMV serostatus. Owing to their indistinguishability, certain V segments, notably TRBV6-2 and TRBV6-3, were excluded. With further analysis later on, most CMV-associated TCR beta chains appeared HLA-restricted.

Concerning this clone itself: The antigen is unknown.

PCR was performed using 60 Vbeta and 13 Jbeta primers. Repertoires were generated with immunoSEQ multiplex PCR, while TCRdb's copy carries only in-frame clones and drops some. The data show some 140,000 clones, just under 80% seen once. Germline CDR1 reads SEHNR; CDR2 reads FQNEAQ (reference sequence). V was clipped by 4 bases and J by 3 bases; unmatched bases: 6. The CDR3 has 15 amino acids. The chain links TRBV7-9 to TRBJ2-7; 10 nucleotides align to TRBD2. Sequencing was done on a sample of PBMCs. The source is a man between 25 and 39 years old in good health. CDR3 loop: CASSSFGLADYEQYF. The CDR3 DNA reads as TGTGCCAGCAGCTCCTTCGGACTAGCGGACTACGAGCAGTACTTC.